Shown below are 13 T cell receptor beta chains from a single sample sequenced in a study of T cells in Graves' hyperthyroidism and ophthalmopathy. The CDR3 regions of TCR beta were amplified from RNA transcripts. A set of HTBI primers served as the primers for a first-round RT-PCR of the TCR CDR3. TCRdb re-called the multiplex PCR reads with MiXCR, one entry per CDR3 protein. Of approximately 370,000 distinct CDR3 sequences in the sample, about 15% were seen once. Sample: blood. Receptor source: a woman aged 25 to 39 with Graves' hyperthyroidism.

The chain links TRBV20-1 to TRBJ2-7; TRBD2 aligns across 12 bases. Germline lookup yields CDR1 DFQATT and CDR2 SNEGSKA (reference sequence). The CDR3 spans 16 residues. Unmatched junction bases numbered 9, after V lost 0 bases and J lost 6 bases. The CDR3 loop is CSARDSTSGRTGEQYF. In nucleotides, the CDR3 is TGCAGTGCTAGAGATTCCACTAGCGGGAGGACTGGCGAGCAGTACTTC.

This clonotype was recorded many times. The CDR3 bases are TGTGCCAGCAGTCTTAGCGGGAAAGGGTCAGATACGCAGTATTTT. It translates to CASSLSGKGSDTQYF. The rearrangement joins TRBV2 to TRBJ2-3, with 8 positions matching TRBD2. The CDR3 length is 15 residues. V was pared by 5 bases and J by 4 bases, with 8 bases of the junction left unmatched. Germline loops: CDR1 SNHLY, CDR2 FYNNEI.

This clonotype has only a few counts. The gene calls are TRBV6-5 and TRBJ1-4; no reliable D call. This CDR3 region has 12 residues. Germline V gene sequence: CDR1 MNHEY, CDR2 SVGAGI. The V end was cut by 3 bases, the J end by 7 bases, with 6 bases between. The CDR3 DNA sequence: TGTGCCAGCAGTTATAAGGTTGAAAAACTGTTTTTT. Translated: CASSYKVEKLFF.

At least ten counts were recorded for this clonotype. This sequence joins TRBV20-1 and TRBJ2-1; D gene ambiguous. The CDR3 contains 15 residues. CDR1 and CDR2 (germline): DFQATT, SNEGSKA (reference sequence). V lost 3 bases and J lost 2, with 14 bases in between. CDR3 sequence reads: CSASRVLDTYNEQFF. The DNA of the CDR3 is TGCAGTGCTAGCCGGGTGCTCGATACCTACAATGAGCAGTTCTTC.

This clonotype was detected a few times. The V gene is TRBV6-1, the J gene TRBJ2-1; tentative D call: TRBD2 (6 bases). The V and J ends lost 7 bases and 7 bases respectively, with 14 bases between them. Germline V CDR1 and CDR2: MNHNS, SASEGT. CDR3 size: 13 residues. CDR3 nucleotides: TGTGCCAGCACGCGGGGAGTGAGTAATGAGCAGTTCTTC. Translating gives CASTRGVSNEQFF.

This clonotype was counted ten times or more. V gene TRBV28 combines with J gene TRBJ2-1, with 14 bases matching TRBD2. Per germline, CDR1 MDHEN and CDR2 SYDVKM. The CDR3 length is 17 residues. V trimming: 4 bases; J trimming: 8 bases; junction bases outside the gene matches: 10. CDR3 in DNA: TGTGCCAGCAGTTCACAGGGACTAGCGGGAGTTTCCGATGAGCAGTTCTTC. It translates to CASSSQGLAGVSDEQFF.

CDR3 bases: TGTGCCTGGAGTGACCCATCTAGCGGGAGATACAATGAGCAGTTCTTC. Its translation is CAWSDPSSGRYNEQFF. This chain links TRBV30 with TRBJ2-1, with 10 bases fitting TRBD2. The germline V gene encodes CDR1 GTSNPN and CDR2 SVGIG (reference sequence). The junction had 7 bases not matched to a gene; V was cut back by 1 base and J by 4 bases. CDR3 length equals 16 residues.

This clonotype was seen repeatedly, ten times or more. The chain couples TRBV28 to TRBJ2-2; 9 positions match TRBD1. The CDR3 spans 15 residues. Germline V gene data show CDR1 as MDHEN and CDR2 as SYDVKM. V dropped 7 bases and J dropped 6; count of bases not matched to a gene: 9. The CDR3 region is CASNRGQGNSGELFF. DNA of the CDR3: TGTGCCAGCAACAGGGGGCAGGGTAACTCCGGGGAGCTGTTTTTT.

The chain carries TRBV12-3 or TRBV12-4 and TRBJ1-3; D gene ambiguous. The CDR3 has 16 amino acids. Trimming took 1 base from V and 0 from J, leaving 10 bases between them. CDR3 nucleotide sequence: TGTGCCAGCAGTTTAGGCCTGGGGAACTCTGGAAACACCATATATTTT. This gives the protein CASSLGLGNSGNTIYF.

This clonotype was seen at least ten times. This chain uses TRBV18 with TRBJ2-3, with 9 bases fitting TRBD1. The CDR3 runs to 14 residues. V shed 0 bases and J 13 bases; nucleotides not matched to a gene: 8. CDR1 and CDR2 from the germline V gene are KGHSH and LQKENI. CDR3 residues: CASSPPALRTGEYF. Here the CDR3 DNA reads TGTGCCAGCTCACCACCGGCCTTAAGGACAGGGGAGTATTTT.

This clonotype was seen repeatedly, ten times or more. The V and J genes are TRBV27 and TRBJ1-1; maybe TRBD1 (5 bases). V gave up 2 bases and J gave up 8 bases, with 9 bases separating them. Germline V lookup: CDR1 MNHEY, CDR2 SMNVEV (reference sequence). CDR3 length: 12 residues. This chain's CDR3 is CASSLSGGEAFF. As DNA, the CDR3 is TGTGCCAGCAGTTTAAGTGGGGGGGAAGCTTTCTTT.

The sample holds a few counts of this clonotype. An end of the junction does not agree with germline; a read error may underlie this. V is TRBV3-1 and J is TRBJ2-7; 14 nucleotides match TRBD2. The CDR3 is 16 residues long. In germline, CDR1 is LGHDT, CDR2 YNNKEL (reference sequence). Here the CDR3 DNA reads TGTGCCAGCAGCCCCACCCGGACTAGCGGGAGGTACGGGCAGTACTTC. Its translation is CASSPTRTSGRYGQYF.

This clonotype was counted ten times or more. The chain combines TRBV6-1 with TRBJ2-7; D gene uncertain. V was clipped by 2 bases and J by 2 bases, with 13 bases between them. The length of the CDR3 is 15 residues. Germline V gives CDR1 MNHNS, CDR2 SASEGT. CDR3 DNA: TGTGCCAGCAGTGAACTGTCCCGCGTCGCCTACGAGCAGTACTTC. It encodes CASSELSRVAYEQYF.